This is a list of T cell receptor beta chains from one sample in a study of T cell repertoires in cytomegalovirus infection. TCRdb re-called the reads through MiXCR, storing one row per CDR3 protein. The data show around 770,000 distinct CDR3 sequences, under 35% seen once. Their target antigens are unknown. The sample here was cultured CD8+ T cells from PBMCs, taken from culture after CMV antigen stimulation. These receptor sequences come from a human donor in good health (CMV status not recorded). Some clones in this sample may be carry-over from other donors' samples. The CDR3 runs from the conserved cysteine through the conserved F or W. The D gene is left open where the match is weak. Only some rows state a clone size, as once, few, many or a class for expanded clones.

clone size	J gene	V gene	D gene	CDR3 DNA	CDR3 protein
-	TRBJ1-2	TRBV19	TRBD1	TGTGCCAGTAGCCCCGGACAGGGGGCCCCCGGCTACACCTTC	CASSPGQGAPGYTF
once	TRBJ1-1	TRBV27	-	TGTGCCAGCAGTTTACGGGACCAAAACACTGAAGCTTTCTTT	CASSLRDQNTEAFF
-	TRBJ2-3	TRBV4-3	-	TGCGCCAGCAGCCAAGATCCCGGGGCCGCAGATACGCAGTATTTT	CASSQDPGAADTQYF
-	TRBJ2-5	TRBV13	TRBD1	TGTGCCAGCAGCGTTACAGGGGGCAGGGAGACCCAGTACTTC	CASSVTGGRETQYF
-	TRBJ2-1	TRBV10-2	-	TGCGCCAGCATGGGGCGGGGCGGGCAGTTCTTC	CASMGRGGQFF
-	TRBJ2-1	TRBV6-2/TRBV6-3	-	TGTGCCAGCAGGGGACTCTCCCCCGATGAGCAGTTCTTC	CASRGLSPDEQFF
-	TRBJ1-5	TRBV28	-	TGTGCCAGCAGCCTGGGGGGCTCCCATCAGCCCCAGCATTTT	CASSLGGSHQPQHF
-	TRBJ2-1	TRBV7-6	TRBD2	TGTGCCAGCAGCCGCGCGACTAGCGGGGGGGTCAATGAGCAGTTCTTC	CASSRATSGGVNEQFF
-	TRBJ2-3	TRBV10-2	TRBD1	TGCGCCAGCAGTGAGCTAGGGCCAGGGGGCCCAGATACGCAGTATTTT	CASSELGPGGPDTQYF
many	TRBJ1-2	TRBV6-2/TRBV6-3	-	TGTGCCAGCAGTTACTTGGTGAGAAACTATGGCTACACCTTC	CASSYLVRNYGYTF
-	TRBJ2-1	TRBV6-5	TRBD2	TGTGCCAGCAGTTATCTTAGCGGGGGGGTCAATGAGCAGTTCTTC	CASSYLSGGVNEQFF
few	TRBJ2-1	TRBV18	TRBD2	TGTGCCAGCTCCCAGCGGGGGTCCCTCATGAATGAGCAGTTCTTC	CASSQRGSLMNEQFF
-	TRBJ2-5	TRBV19	-	TGTGCCAGTAGTCTGCAGGACACCCAGATTCAAGAGACCCAGTACTTC	CASSLQDTQIQETQYF
few	TRBJ1-1	TRBV12-3/TRBV12-4	-	TGTGCCAGCAGCCTATCCCCCAGGGGTACCACTGAAGCTTTCTTT	CASSLSPRGTTEAFF
many	TRBJ2-3	TRBV7-9	TRBD1	TGTGCCAGCTCCGATACCGAGGGACAGAGCACAGATACGCAGTATTTT	CASSDTEGQSTDTQYF
few	TRBJ1-6	TRBV6-5	-	TGTGCCAGCAGTTTCAGACTCCCGGATCCGGATTCACCCCTCCACTTT	CASSFRLPDPDSPLHF
few	TRBJ1-2	TRBV5-6	-	TGTGCCAGCAGCTTCCGGGGGCGCGAGGATAATGGCTACACCTTC	CASSFRGREDNGYTF
-	TRBJ2-5	TRBV27	-	TGTGCCAGCAGTGCCCCGGGACAACCCTTTCAAGAGACCCAGTACTTC	CASSAPGQPFQETQYF
-	TRBJ2-6	TRBV12-3/TRBV12-4	-	TGTGCCAGCGATATTAAGGACAGCCAGCCTGGGGCCAACGTCCTGACTTTC	CASDIKDSQPGANVLTF
-	TRBJ1-5	TRBV7-9	-	TGTGCCAGCAGCAAAGGGCTTCTGCCGGATCAGCCCCAGCATTTT	CASSKGLLPDQPQHF
-	TRBJ2-1	TRBV11-1	TRBD2	TGTGCCAGCAGCCCGCGGACTAGCGGTATTCTTGATGAGCAGTTCTTC	CASSPRTSGILDEQFF
once	TRBJ1-5	TRBV27	TRBD1	TGTGCCAGCACCCTGACAGGGTCCCTCCCGGATCAGCCCCAGCATTTT	CASTLTGSLPDQPQHF
-	TRBJ2-5	TRBV5-1	TRBD1	TGCGCCAGCAGCTTGCTCCCGGGACAGCCTAAGGAGACCCAGTACTTC	CASSLLPGQPKETQYF
-	TRBJ2-7	TRBV14	TRBD1	TGTGCCAGCAGCCAAGACGGGACAGGGCCGTACGAGCAGTACTTC	CASSQDGTGPYEQYF
few	TRBJ1-1	TRBV5-1	TRBD1	TGCGCCAGCAGTTCCGGGACAGGGTTCCCTGAAGCTTTCTTT	CASSSGTGFPEAFF
few	TRBJ1-4	TRBV4-1	TRBD1	TGCGCCAGCAGCCAAGATCACTATTGGGGAACAGGGGGCCGTGAAAAACTGTTTTTT	CASSQDHYWGTGGREKLFF
-	TRBJ2-7	TRBV13	-	TGTGCCAGCAGCTTAGGCGTTGACTCCTACGAGCAGTACTTC	CASSLGVDSYEQYF